What follows are 19 T cell receptor beta chains derived from one specimen sequenced in a study of T cell changes during pregnancy in multiple sclerosis. Produced via immunoSEQ multiplex PCR; TCRdb's table is partial and in-frame only. The sample has about 28,000 clones, 80% to 90% seen once. Sample: CD4+ T cells from peripheral blood mononuclear cells, taken in the first trimester of pregnancy. The receptors here all came from a female donor in good health, enrolled as a control in a pregnancy study.

V is TRBV30 and J is TRBJ1-5; D may be TRBD1 (5 bases). Looked up from germline, CDR1 is GTSNPN and CDR2 is SVGIG (reference sequence). Trimming stripped 3 bases from V and 4 bases from J, with 10 bases between. CDR3 size: 13 residues. The CDR3 here is CAWRRGPNQPQHF. Written as DNA, the CDR3 is TGTGCCTGGAGAAGGGGTCCTAATCAGCCCCAGCATTTT.

CDR3 DNA: TGTGCCAGCAGCCGGGACAGAGGGGAAAAACTGTTTTTT. Translating gives CASSRDRGEKLFF. J is TRBJ1-4 and V is TRBV6-4, with 7 bases aligning to TRBD1. The germline CDR1 and CDR2 sequences are MRHNA and SNTAGT. The CDR3 spans 13 residues. V was pared by 6 bases and J by 8 bases, with 6 bases of the junction left unmatched.

CDR3 coding DNA: TGTGCCAGCAGCTTCCCTCAGTCCTCTGGGGCCAACGTCCTGACTTTC. As protein: CASSFPQSSGANVLTF. The genes are TRBV5-4 and TRBJ2-6, with unresolved D. Trimming stripped 2 bases from V and 0 bases from J, with 9 bases between. The length of the CDR3 is 16 residues. Germline CDR1 is SGHNT and CDR2 is YYREEE (reference sequence).

The chain employs TRBV4-3 and TRBJ2-1, with 11 bases lining up with TRBD2. Germline CDR1 reads LGHNA; CDR2 reads YSLEER. The CDR3 covers 16 residues. V was clipped by 1 base and J by 10 bases; unmatched bases: 9. Here the CDR3 DNA reads TGCGCCAGCAGCCAAGGTTTGGTAGCGGGGGGGGACGAGCAGTTCTTC. Translated: CASSQGLVAGGDEQFF.

This sequence joins TRBV5-1 and TRBJ2-7, with 8 bases that match TRBD1. Trimming at V came to 0 bases and at J to 1 base, leaving 12 bases not matched to a gene. The CDR3 is made up of 18 amino acids. CDR1 SGHRS and CDR2 YFSETQ come from the germline V gene. The CDR3 is CASSLALSGQGVSYEQYF. The CDR3 nucleotides are TGCGCCAGCAGCTTGGCCTTATCTGGACAGGGAGTTTCCTACGAGCAGTACTTC.

The chain uses TRBV5-4 and TRBJ1-6, with D hard to call. CDR1 SGHNT and CDR2 YYREEE come from the germline V gene (reference sequence). The CDR3 sequence is 15 residues long. The V end was cut by 4 bases, the J end by 5 bases, with 13 bases between. Here the CDR3 reads CASSLLLGDNSPLHF. In nucleotides, the CDR3 is TGTGCCAGCAGCCTGTTGCTCGGAGATAATTCACCCCTCCACTTT.

This clone was detected once. The chain links TRBV11-3 to TRBJ1-1; TRBD1 agrees at 7 bases. Germline loops: CDR1 SGHNT, CDR2 YENEEA. The CDR3 is made up of 15 amino acids. V shed 1 base, J shed 5 bases, and the junction held 7 bases outside the gene matches. CDR3 nucleotide sequence: TGTGCCAGCAGCTTAGGAGACAGGGTATGGACTGAAGCTTTCTTT. It yields the protein CASSLGDRVWTEAFF.

J is TRBJ1-5 and V is TRBV18; 8 bases are a match to TRBD1. The CDR3 spans 13 residues. After removal of 5 bases from V and 5 bases from J, the junction contained 2 bases not matched to a gene. The germline V gene has CDR1 KGHSH and CDR2 LQKENI. This CDR3 is CASSGQGDQPQHF. DNA of the CDR3: TGTGCCAGCTCAGGACAGGGTGATCAGCCCCAGCATTTT.

J is TRBJ1-2 and V is TRBV4-3; possibly TRBD1 for D (6 bases). V was shortened by 1 base and J by 4 bases, with 13 bases between the two germline ends. Germline V lookup: CDR1 LGHNA, CDR2 YSLEER. CDR3 size: 15 residues. The CDR3 DNA reads as TGCGCCAGCAGCCAAGGGTCTAGCAGGGGCTATGGCTACACCTTC. Translating it yields CASSQGSSRGYGYTF.

The chain recombines TRBV9 with TRBJ2-5; no definite D call. Trimming cost V 0 bases and J 2 bases, with 8 bases left between them. Germline V gene lookup returns CDR1 SGDLS and CDR2 YYNGEE. CDR3 length equals 14 residues. CDR3 residues: CASSVDGRQETQYF. In DNA form, the CDR3 reads TGTGCCAGCAGCGTAGATGGCAGACAAGAGACCCAGTACTTC.

The V call is TRBV6-5, the J call TRBJ1-4, with D tentatively TRBD1 (6 bases). The CDR3 extends over 15 amino acids. The germline CDR1 and CDR2 sequences are MNHEY and SVGAGI. The V end lost 8 bases, the J end lost 4 bases, and 17 bases lay between the germline ends. The CDR3 nucleotides read TGTGCCAGCGGACGCCTGGGACAACGTAATGAAAAACTGTTTTTT. Translated: CASGRLGQRNEKLFF.

The chain combines TRBV23-1 with TRBJ2-1, with 7 bases lining up with TRBD1. TRBV23-1 is filed as an ORF, its function uncertain. The trim removed 0 bases at V and 8 bases at J, leaving 4 bases unmatched. The CDR3 is made up of 14 amino acids. The CDR3 DNA reads TGCGCCAGCAGTCAATCTCGACAGGGACATGAGCAGTTCTTC. Translated, it gives CASSQSRQGHEQFF.

The CDR3 here is CASSLQGVSADTQYF. CDR3 coding DNA: TGCGCCAGCAGCTTACAGGGGGTCTCGGCAGATACGCAGTATTTT. This rearrangement joins TRBV5-1 to TRBJ2-3; 8 positions agree with TRBD1. The CDR3 is made up of 15 amino acids. The germline gives CDR1 SGHRS, CDR2 YFSETQ. The trim removed 2 bases at V and 4 bases at J, leaving 6 bases unmatched.

This chain connects TRBV9 to TRBJ1-2; no reliable D call. V was pared by 4 bases and J by 8 bases, with 21 bases between. The CDR3 is 15 residues long. Germline assignment: CDR1 SGDLS and CDR2 YYNGEE. The CDR3 DNA sequence: TGTGCCAGCAGCCCTACAGATGTAACCCTCTACGGCTACACCTTC. Amino acids: CASSPTDVTLYGYTF.

J is TRBJ2-3 and V is TRBV7-2; D is uncertain. The CDR3 runs 15 residues. V was trimmed by 5 bases and J by 1 base, leaving 13 bases between them. The germline CDR1 and CDR2 sequences are SGHTA and FQGNSA. CDR3 bases: TGTGCCAGCAGCCAGCGCCAGCGCGGCACAGATACGCAGTATTTT. This codes for CASSQRQRGTDTQYF.

J is TRBJ1-4 and V is TRBV6-6; D is uncertain. The CDR3 is 13 residues long. Germline CDR1 reads MNHNY; CDR2 reads SVGAGI (reference sequence). Trimming pared 6 bases from V and 8 bases from J, leaving 13 bases between. The CDR3 DNA follows: TGTGCCAGCAGGCAGACGTGGGAGGAAAAACTGTTTTTT. Its translation is CASRQTWEEKLFF.

V and J are TRBV5-4 and TRBJ2-3, with TRBD2 matching 9 bases. V dropped 2 bases and J dropped 4; count of bases not matched to a gene: 8. Germline V gene lookup returns CDR1 SGHNT and CDR2 YYREEE (reference sequence). The CDR3 has 16 residues. CDR3 sequence (DNA): TGTGCCAGCAGCTTAGTAGCGGGGGAGCTCCCAGATACGCAGTATTTT. Protein: CASSLVAGELPDTQYF.

The CDR3, as DNA: TGTGCCAGCATGGGTCAGGCCTCATACGAGCAGTACTTC. This encodes CASMGQASYEQYF. This chain links TRBV6-1 with TRBJ2-7; D remains unclear. From germline, CDR1 is MNHNS and CDR2 SASEGT. V was clipped by 7 bases and J by 4 bases, with 14 bases between them. The CDR3 has 13 amino acids.

This clone was seen a single time. The chain links TRBV6-1 to TRBJ2-1; 7 bases match TRBD2. The CDR3 has 14 amino acids. The trim removed 2 bases at V and 7 bases at J, leaving 5 bases unmatched. CDR1 and CDR2 (germline): MNHNS, SASEGT. CDR3 residues: CASSEWGGQNEQFF. In DNA, the CDR3 is TGTGCCAGCAGTGAATGGGGGGGTCAGAATGAGCAGTTCTTC.